The clone carrying this TCR beta chain was seen only once. The antigen is unknown. The data are from a study of Ad26.COV2.S vaccination and SARS-CoV-2 variants. Study information: Donor participated within the Ad26.COV2.S arm of the COV1001 trial. Whole-study results and caveats: Vaccinees displayed broader spike-specific TCR repertoires than placebo recipients. Across vaccine and placebo recipients, the breadth of non-spike TCRs was similar. Substantial response breadth was reportedly seen for spike-specific CD8+ and CD4+ T cells after vaccination.

TCRdb's copy holds only in-frame clones and misses some; the assay was immunoSEQ multiplex PCR. The sample lists some 460,000 clones; 70% to 90% were seen once. The treatment is: approximately 18 received Ad26.COV2.S at low or high dose, single or two shots; about 5 received placebo; per-sample allocation not given. Each sample was drawn 63 days after the first injection (of vaccine or placebo). The CDR3 covers 13 residues. J gave up 1 base and V 7 bases, and 4 bases lay outside the gene matches. CDR1 SNHLY and CDR2 FYNNEI come from the germline V gene. Material: peripheral blood, obtained in a trial of Ad26.COV2.S vaccine versus placebo. V and J are TRBV2 and TRBJ2-7, with 7 bases lining up with TRBD1. This TCR came from a person aged 18-60 years who received the Ad26.COV2.S COVID-19 vaccine or a placebo. CDR3 region: CASKKTGSYEQYF. The CDR3 DNA is TGTGCCAGCAAGAAGACAGGGTCCTACGAGCAGTACTTC.